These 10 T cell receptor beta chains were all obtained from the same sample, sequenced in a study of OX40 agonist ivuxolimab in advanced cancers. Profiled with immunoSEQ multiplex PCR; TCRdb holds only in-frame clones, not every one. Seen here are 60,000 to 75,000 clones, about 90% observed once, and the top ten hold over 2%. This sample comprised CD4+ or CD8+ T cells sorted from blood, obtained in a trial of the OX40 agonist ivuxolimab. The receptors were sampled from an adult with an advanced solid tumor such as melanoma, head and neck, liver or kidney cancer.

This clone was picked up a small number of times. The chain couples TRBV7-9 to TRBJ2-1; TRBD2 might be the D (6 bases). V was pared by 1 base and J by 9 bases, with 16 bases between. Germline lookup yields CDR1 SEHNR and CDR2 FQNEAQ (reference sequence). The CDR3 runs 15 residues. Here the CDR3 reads CASSLGRDQRGEQFF. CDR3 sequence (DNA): TGTGCCAGCAGCTTAGGGCGGGATCAACGGGGTGAGCAGTTCTTC.

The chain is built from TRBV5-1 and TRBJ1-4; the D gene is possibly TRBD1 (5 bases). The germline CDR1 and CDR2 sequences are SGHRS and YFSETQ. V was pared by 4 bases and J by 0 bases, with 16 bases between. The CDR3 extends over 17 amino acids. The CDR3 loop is CASSKTAVLATNEKLFF. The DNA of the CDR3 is TGCGCCAGCAGCAAGACAGCAGTCCTTGCAACTAATGAAAAACTGTTTTTT.

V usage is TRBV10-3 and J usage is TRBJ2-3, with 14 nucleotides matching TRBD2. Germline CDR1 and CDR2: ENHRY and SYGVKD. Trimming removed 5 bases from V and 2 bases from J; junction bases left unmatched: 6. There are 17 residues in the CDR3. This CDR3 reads CAISKGLAGVNTDTQYF. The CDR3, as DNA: TGTGCCATCAGTAAGGGACTAGCGGGAGTTAACACAGATACGCAGTATTTT.

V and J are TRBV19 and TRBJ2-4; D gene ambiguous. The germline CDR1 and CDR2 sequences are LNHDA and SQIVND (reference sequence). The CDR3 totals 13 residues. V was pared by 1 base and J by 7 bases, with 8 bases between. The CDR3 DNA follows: TGTGCCAGTAGTATAGTGAACGGGAACATTCAGTACTTC. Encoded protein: CASSIVNGNIQYF.

The CDR3 DNA reads TGTGCCAGCATAGGTAGGGAACCATCCACAGATACGCAGTATTTT. Protein sequence: CASIGREPSTDTQYF. The chain combines TRBV2 with TRBJ2-3, with D hard to call. Germline loops: CDR1 SNHLY, CDR2 FYNNEI. The germline V and J ends were trimmed by 7 bases and 2 bases, with 16 bases remaining between them. The CDR3 sequence is 15 residues long.

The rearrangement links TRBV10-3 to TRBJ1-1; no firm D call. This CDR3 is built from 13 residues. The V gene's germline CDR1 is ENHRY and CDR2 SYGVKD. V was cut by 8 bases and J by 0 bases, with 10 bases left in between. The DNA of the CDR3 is TGTGCCATCCGGGCGGGGTTGAACACTGAAGCTTTCTTT. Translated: CAIRAGLNTEAFF.

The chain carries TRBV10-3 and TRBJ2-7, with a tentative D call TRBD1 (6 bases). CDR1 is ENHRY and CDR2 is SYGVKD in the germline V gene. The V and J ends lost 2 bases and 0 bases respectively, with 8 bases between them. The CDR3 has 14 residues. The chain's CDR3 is CAISERQDSYEQYF. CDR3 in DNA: TGTGCCATCAGTGAGAGACAGGACTCCTACGAGCAGTACTTC.

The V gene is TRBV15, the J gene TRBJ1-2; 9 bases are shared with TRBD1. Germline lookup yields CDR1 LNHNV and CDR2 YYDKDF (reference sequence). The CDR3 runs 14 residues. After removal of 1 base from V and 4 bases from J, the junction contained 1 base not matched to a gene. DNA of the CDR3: TGTGCCACCAGCAGAGGGGACAGGGTCTATGGCTACACCTTC. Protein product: CATSRGDRVYGYTF.

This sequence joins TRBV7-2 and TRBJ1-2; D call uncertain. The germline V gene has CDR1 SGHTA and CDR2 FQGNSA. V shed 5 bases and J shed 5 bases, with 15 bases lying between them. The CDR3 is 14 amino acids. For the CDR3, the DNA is TGTGCCAGCAGCACTTACACCTATTGGTATGGCTACACCTTC. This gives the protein CASSTYTYWYGYTF.

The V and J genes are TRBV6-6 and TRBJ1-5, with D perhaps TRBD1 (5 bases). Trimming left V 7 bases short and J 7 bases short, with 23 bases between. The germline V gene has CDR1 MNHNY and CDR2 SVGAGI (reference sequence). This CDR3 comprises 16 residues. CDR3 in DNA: TGTGCCAGCACCCATTACCGGGACGTGGTGAGACAGCCCCAGCATTTT. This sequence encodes CASTHYRDVVRQPQHF.